One sample yielded the 29 T cell receptor beta chains listed below, sequenced in a study of blood T cell repertoires in COVID-19. TCRdb's copy holds only in-frame clones and misses some; the assay was immunoSEQ multiplex PCR. The table records fewer than 250,000 clones, less than 90% of them present only once. The specimen sequenced was peripheral blood. All receptors derive from a man in his forties or fifties with acute or convalescent COVID-19.

The chain employs TRBV7-8 and TRBJ2-7; TRBD1 matches 9 bases. The CDR3 runs 15 residues. V lost 6 bases, J lost 4 bases, and 10 bases stayed unmatched. Looked up from germline, CDR1 is SGHVS and CDR2 is FQNEAQ. CDR3 sequence: CASSQTGGSPYEQYF. CDR3 DNA sequence: TGTGCCAGCAGTCAAACAGGGGGCTCCCCGTACGAGCAGTACTTC.

This rearrangement joins TRBV6-5 to TRBJ2-7; 9 bases align to TRBD1. After removal of 2 bases from V and 3 bases from J, the junction contained 5 bases not matched to a gene. From germline, CDR1 is MNHEY and CDR2 SVGAGI. The CDR3 consists of 15 residues. This chain's CDR3 is CASSYGGQGIYEQYF. The CDR3 DNA is TGTGCCAGCAGTTACGGAGGACAGGGGATCTACGAGCAGTACTTC.

This clone was seen just once. J is TRBJ1-5 and V is TRBV2; 8 positions agree with TRBD1. Trimming took 6 bases from V and 4 from J; bases not matched to a gene: 8. The CDR3 sequence is 15 residues long. Germline V gene lookup returns CDR1 SNHLY and CDR2 FYNNEI. Here the CDR3 reads CASRVDRDENQPQHF. Here the CDR3 DNA reads TGTGCCAGCAGAGTGGACAGGGATGAGAATCAGCCCCAGCATTTT.

This sequence joins TRBV28 and TRBJ2-2, with TRBD1 matching 8 bases. In germline, CDR1 is MDHEN, CDR2 SYDVKM. CDR3 length equals 15 residues. With 3 bases clipped from V and 4 bases from J, the junction kept 4 bases outside the gene matches. The CDR3 reads CASSFHRGTTGELFF. Written as DNA, the CDR3 is TGTGCCAGCAGTTTCCACAGGGGGACCACCGGGGAGCTGTTTTTT.

The rearrangement joins TRBV5-1 to TRBJ1-2; 7 bases are shared with TRBD1. Trimming took 2 bases from V and 5 from J; bases not matched to a gene: 9. The V gene's germline CDR1 is SGHRS and CDR2 YFSETQ. This CDR3 has 15 amino acids. CDR3 DNA: TGCGCCAGCAGCTTCACAGGGGATCCTAGGTATGGCTACACCTTC. Amino acids: CASSFTGDPRYGYTF.

The chain links TRBV14 to TRBJ1-1, with 10 bases lining up with TRBD1. The V segment lost 3 bases and the J segment 0 bases; nucleotides outside the gene matches: 7. CDR3 length: 17 amino acids. Germline lookup yields CDR1 SGHDN and CDR2 FVKESK. The CDR3 loop reads CASSQGWTGGLNTEAFF. The CDR3 DNA follows: TGTGCCAGCAGCCAGGGTTGGACAGGGGGTTTGAACACTGAAGCTTTCTTT.

V gene TRBV29-1 combines with J gene TRBJ2-1; 9 positions match TRBD2. The trim removed 7 bases at V and 3 bases at J, leaving 4 bases unmatched. The CDR3 sequence is 13 residues long. The V gene's germline CDR1 is SQVTM and CDR2 ANQGSEA. CDR3 residues: CSGRTSDYNEQFF. The CDR3 DNA reads as TGCAGCGGCAGGACTAGCGACTACAATGAGCAGTTCTTC.

V is TRBV7-9 and J is TRBJ1-5, with D hard to call. Trimming took off 1 base at V and 3 bases at J, with 10 bases between the two ends. The CDR3 has 15 residues. Germline V gene lookup returns CDR1 SEHNR and CDR2 FQNEAQ (reference sequence). CDR3 in DNA: TGTGCCAGCAGCTTAGGCTTAGATATCAATCAGCCCCAGCATTTT. Translating gives CASSLGLDINQPQHF.

This clone was counted once. The CDR3 spells CATSDPSGLAGRNNEQFF. CDR3 nucleotide sequence: TGTGCCACCAGTGACCCCTCCGGACTAGCGGGTCGGAACAATGAGCAGTTCTTC. V gene TRBV24-1 combines with J gene TRBJ2-1; 11 bases match TRBD2. The CDR3 spans 18 residues. Trimming took 4 bases from V and 5 from J; bases not matched to a gene: 12. The germline gives CDR1 KGHDR, CDR2 SFDVKD.

This chain connects TRBV30 to TRBJ1-1, with D uncertain. The V and J ends lost 2 bases and 4 bases respectively, with 17 bases between them. This CDR3 is built from 15 residues. CDR1 is GTSNPN, CDR2 SVGIG, per germline (reference sequence). CDR3 residues: CAWSKRAASVTEAFF. The CDR3 nucleotides are TGTGCCTGGAGTAAGAGGGCGGCCTCGGTCACTGAAGCTTTCTTT.

The count of this clone is one. In nucleotides, the CDR3 is TGTGCCAGCTCACCACTGGGGGGGCCCCAGCATTTT. Encoded protein: CASSPLGGPQHF. The gene calls are TRBV18 and TRBJ1-5, with D maybe TRBD1 (5 bases). V gave up 1 base and J gave up 9 bases, with 7 bases separating them. The germline V gene encodes CDR1 KGHSH and CDR2 LQKENI. The CDR3 is 12 amino acids. The variable domain in full, with the rest retrieved from reference TRBV18 and TRBJ1-5, is NAGVMQNPRHLVRRRGQEARLRCSPMKGHSHVYWYRQLPEEGLKFMVYLQKENIIDESGMPKERFSAEFPKEGPSILRIQQVVRGDSAAYFCASSPLGGPQHFGDGTRLSIL.

V is TRBV6-4 and J is TRBJ2-1; D possibly corresponds to TRBD2 (6 bases). Between the trimmed V and J ends, which lost 3 bases and 6 bases, there was a span of 15 bases. The CDR3 is made up of 15 amino acids. Germline V lookup: CDR1 MRHNA, CDR2 SNTAGT. CDR3 nucleotide sequence: TGTGCCAGCAGTGAAAGGTGGGGGGATGGCAATGAGCAGTTCTTC. Amino acids: CASSERWGDGNEQFF.

The V call is TRBV29-1, the J call TRBJ1-5, with 9 positions matching TRBD1. Germline loops: CDR1 SQVTM, CDR2 ANQGSEA. The junction had 7 bases not matched to a gene; V was cut back by 4 bases and J by 0 bases. This CDR3 is built from 16 residues. The CDR3 is CSVVLTGGYSNQPQHF. In nucleotides, the CDR3 is TGCAGCGTTGTGTTGACAGGGGGTTATAGCAATCAGCCCCAGCATTTT.

This clone appeared a single time. The rearrangement links TRBV6-4 to TRBJ1-1; D gene ambiguous. Trimming took off 7 bases at V and 7 bases at J, with 13 bases between the two ends. Germline loops: CDR1 MRHNA, CDR2 SNTAGT. The CDR3 spans 12 residues. The CDR3 sequence is CASKERQHEAFF. The CDR3 DNA is TGTGCCAGCAAGGAGAGGCAGCATGAAGCTTTCTTT.

V is TRBV19 and J is TRBJ2-7; 7 nucleotides match TRBD1. J was trimmed by 6 bases and V by 3 bases; bases with no gene match: 17. Germline assignment: CDR1 LNHDA and CDR2 SQIVND (reference sequence). This CDR3 has 17 amino acids. CDR3 DNA sequence: TGTGCCAGTAGTATCGGAATAGGGGGCGTCGAAAGGCGCGAGCAGTACTTC. As protein: CASSIGIGGVERREQYF.

The chain uses TRBV6-5 and TRBJ1-2; D remains unclear. V lost 6 bases, J lost 4 bases, and 15 bases lay in between. This CDR3 spans 14 amino acids. Per germline, CDR1 MNHEY and CDR2 SVGAGI. CDR3 in amino acids: CASRSVVTAYGYTF. The CDR3 DNA sequence: TGTGCCAGCAGGTCCGTAGTAACCGCCTATGGCTACACCTTC.

The chain uses TRBV7-6 and TRBJ2-5; D is perhaps TRBD1 (6 bases). Trimming shortened V by 8 bases and J by 5 bases, and 12 bases separated the two germline ends. From germline, CDR1 is SGHVS and CDR2 FNYEAQ. The CDR3 is 12 amino acids. CDR3 sequence reads: CASQGLGETQYF. The DNA of the CDR3 is TGTGCCAGCCAGGGGCTGGGGGAGACCCAGTACTTC.

V gene TRBV6-5 combines with J gene TRBJ2-2; D not certain. Trimming shortened V by 6 bases and J by 6 bases, and 11 bases separated the two germline ends. CDR1 and CDR2 (germline): MNHEY, SVGAGI. The CDR3 totals 13 residues. CDR3 sequence (DNA): TGTGCCAGCAGCCCGTTAGTGCCCGGGGAGCTGTTTTTT. Translating gives CASSPLVPGELFF.

J is TRBJ2-5 and V is TRBV5-1; no clear D gene. V dropped 0 bases and J dropped 0 bases, with 12 bases sitting between them. Germline CDR1 SGHRS, CDR2 YFSETQ. The CDR3 length is 16 residues. The CDR3: CASSLAPQLNQETQYF. The CDR3 DNA sequence: TGCGCCAGCAGCTTGGCCCCACAGCTAAACCAAGAGACCCAGTACTTC.

The chain joins TRBV3-1 (or the pseudogene TRBV3-2) to TRBJ2-5; D uncertain. This CDR3 region has 15 residues. Per germline, CDR1 LGHDT and CDR2 YNNKEL (reference sequence). Trimming removed 6 bases from V and 0 bases from J, with 14 bases in between. CDR3 nucleotide sequence: TGTGCCAGCAGAACTACAACGGAGTACCAAGAGACCCAGTACTTC. Translation: CASRTTTEYQETQYF.

The rearrangement links TRBV19 to TRBJ2-7; possible D gene TRBD1, 5 bases. Germline CDR1 and CDR2: LNHDA and SQIVND (reference sequence). The CDR3 runs to 15 residues. V dropped 5 bases and J dropped 6 bases, with 20 bases sitting between them. The CDR3 reads CASSWIDRHPFEQYF. The CDR3 nucleotides are TGTGCCAGTAGTTGGATCGACAGACACCCTTTCGAGCAGTACTTC.

The chain is built from TRBV19 and TRBJ2-5, with 10 nucleotides matching TRBD1. V lost 5 bases, J lost 4 bases, and 7 bases stayed unmatched. Germline V CDR1 and CDR2: LNHDA, SQIVND (reference sequence). This CDR3 contains 15 residues. The CDR3 DNA reads as TGTGCCAGTAGTCCTCGACAGGGGGCGGGAGAGACCCAGTACTTC. Protein product: CASSPRQGAGETQYF. Based on the CDR3 plus reference TRBV19 and TRBJ2-5, the full variable domain is DGGITQSPKYLFRKEGQNVTLSCEQNLNHDAMYWYRQDPGQGLRLIYYSQIVNDFQKGDIAEGYSVSREKKESFPLTVTSAQKNPTAFYLCASSPRQGAGETQYFGPGTRLLVL.

The rearrangement uses TRBV3-1 (or the pseudogene TRBV3-2) and TRBJ2-5; 10 bases fit TRBD2. Germline loops: CDR1 LGHDT, CDR2 YNNKEL (reference sequence). The CDR3 is 17 residues long. V lost 0 bases, J lost 6 bases, and 10 bases stayed unmatched. CDR3 region: CASSQDDPAGGYKTQYF. DNA of the CDR3: TGTGCCAGCAGCCAAGATGACCCAGCGGGGGGGTACAAGACCCAGTACTTC.

The chain links TRBV6-5 to TRBJ2-5, with 10 bases that match TRBD2. The CDR3 length is 15 residues. In germline, CDR1 is MNHEY, CDR2 SVGAGI. The J segment lost 1 base and the V segment lost 7 bases, leaving 6 bases of the junction unmatched. CDR3 protein: CASTERGGFQETQYF. Here the CDR3 DNA reads TGTGCCAGCACGGAGCGGGGGGGCTTCCAAGAGACCCAGTACTTC.

V and J are TRBV24-1 and TRBJ2-1; 10 bases line up with TRBD2. Trimming at V came to 4 bases and at J to 4 bases, leaving 3 bases not matched to a gene. Germline lookup yields CDR1 KGHDR and CDR2 SFDVKD. The CDR3 has 15 amino acids. The CDR3 region is CATSDQLAGYNEQFF. The CDR3 DNA reads as TGTGCCACCAGTGACCAACTAGCGGGATACAATGAGCAGTTCTTC.

The chain joins TRBV7-2 to TRBJ2-7; D may be TRBD1 (5 bases). The CDR3 contains 16 residues. Germline V CDR1 and CDR2: SGHTA, FQGNSA. Between the trimmed V and J ends, which lost 1 base and 3 bases, there was a span of 16 bases. The CDR3, as DNA: TGTGCCAGCAGCTTAGGCCTAGGGGATCGCGGCTACGAGCAGTACTTC. Translating gives CASSLGLGDRGYEQYF.

This rearrangement joins TRBV29-1 to TRBJ1-2; 9 bases align to TRBD1. Germline trimming cut 7 bases from V and 4 bases from J; bases unmatched to any gene: 7. The CDR3 covers 13 residues. From germline, CDR1 is SQVTM and CDR2 ANQGSEA. CDR3 DNA sequence: TGCAGCGATAAAGACAGGGGGACCTATGGCTACACCTTC. Translating it yields CSDKDRGTYGYTF.

The CDR3 sequence is CASSRAQGNTEAFF. The CDR3 DNA follows: TGTGCCAGCAGCCGAGCCCAGGGGAACACTGAAGCTTTCTTT. This chain links TRBV5-8 with TRBJ1-1; tentatively, D is TRBD1 (5 bases). From germline, CDR1 is SGHTS and CDR2 YDEGEE. The CDR3 extends over 14 amino acids. Between the trimmed V and J ends, which lost 4 bases and 1 base, there was a span of 11 bases.

This clone was counted between two and nine times. This chain joins TRBV19 and TRBJ1-6, with TRBD1 as a possible D gene (6 bases). The CDR3 spans 18 residues. Germline V CDR1 and CDR2: LNHDA, SQIVND (reference sequence). The V and J ends lost 5 bases and 10 bases respectively, with 27 bases between them. In nucleotides, the CDR3 is TGTGCCAGTAGTCCTTCCGAATACAGGGTAAACACGAGATCACCCCTCCACTTT. This encodes CASSPSEYRVNTRSPLHF.